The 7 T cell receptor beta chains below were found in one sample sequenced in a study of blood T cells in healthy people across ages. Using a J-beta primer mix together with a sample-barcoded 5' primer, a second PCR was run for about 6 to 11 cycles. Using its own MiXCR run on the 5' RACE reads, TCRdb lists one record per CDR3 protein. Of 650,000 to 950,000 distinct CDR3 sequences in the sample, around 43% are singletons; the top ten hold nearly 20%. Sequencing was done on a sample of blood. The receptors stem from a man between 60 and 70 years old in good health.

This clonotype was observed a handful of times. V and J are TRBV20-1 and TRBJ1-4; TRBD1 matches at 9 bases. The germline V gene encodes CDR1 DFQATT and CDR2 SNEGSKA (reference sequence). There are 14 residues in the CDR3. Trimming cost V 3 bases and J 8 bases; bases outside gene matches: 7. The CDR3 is CSASLDRGREKLFF. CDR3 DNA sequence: TGCAGTGCTAGCCTGGACAGGGGAAGGGAAAAACTGTTTTTT.

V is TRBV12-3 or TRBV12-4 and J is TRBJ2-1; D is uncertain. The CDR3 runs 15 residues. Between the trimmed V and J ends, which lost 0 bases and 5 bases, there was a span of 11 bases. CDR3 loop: CASSLALTDNNEQFF. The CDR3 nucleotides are TGTGCCAGCAGTTTAGCGTTAACAGATAACAATGAGCAGTTCTTC.

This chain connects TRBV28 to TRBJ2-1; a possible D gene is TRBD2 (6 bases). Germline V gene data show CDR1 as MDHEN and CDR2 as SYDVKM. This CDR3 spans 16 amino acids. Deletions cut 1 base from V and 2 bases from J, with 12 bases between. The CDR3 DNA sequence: TGTGCCAGCAGTTTATATGCGGGGTCGACCTACAATGAGCAGTTCTTC. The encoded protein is CASSLYAGSTYNEQFF.

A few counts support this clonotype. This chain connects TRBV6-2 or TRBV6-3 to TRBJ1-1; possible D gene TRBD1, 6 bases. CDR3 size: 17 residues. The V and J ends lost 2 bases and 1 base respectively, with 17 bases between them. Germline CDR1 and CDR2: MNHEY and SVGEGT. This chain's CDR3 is CASSYPTGTPRNTEAFF. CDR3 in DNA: TGTGCCAGCAGTTACCCCACCGGGACACCTAGGAACACTGAAGCTTTCTTT.

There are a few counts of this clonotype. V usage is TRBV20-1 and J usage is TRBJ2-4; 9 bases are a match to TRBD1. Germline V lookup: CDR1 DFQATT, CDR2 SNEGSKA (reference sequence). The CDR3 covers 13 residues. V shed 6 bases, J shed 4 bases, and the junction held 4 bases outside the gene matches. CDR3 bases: TGCAGTGCCCAGGGACAGGGAAAAAACATTCAGTACTTC. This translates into CSAQGQGKNIQYF.

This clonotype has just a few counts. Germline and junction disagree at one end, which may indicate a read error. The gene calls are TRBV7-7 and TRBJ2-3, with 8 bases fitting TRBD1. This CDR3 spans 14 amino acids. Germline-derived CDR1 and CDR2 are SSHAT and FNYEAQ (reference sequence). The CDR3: CASSSRQGLDTQYF. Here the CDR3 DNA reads TGTGCTAGCAGCTCGCGACAGGGGCTTGATACGCAGTATTTT.

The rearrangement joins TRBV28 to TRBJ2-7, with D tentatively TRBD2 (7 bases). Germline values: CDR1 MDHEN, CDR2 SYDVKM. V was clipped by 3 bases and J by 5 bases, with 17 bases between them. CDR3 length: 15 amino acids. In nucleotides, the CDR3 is TGTGCCAGCAGTTTTAAGGGGGGGAGCCCCCACGAGCAGTACTTC. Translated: CASSFKGGSPHEQYF.